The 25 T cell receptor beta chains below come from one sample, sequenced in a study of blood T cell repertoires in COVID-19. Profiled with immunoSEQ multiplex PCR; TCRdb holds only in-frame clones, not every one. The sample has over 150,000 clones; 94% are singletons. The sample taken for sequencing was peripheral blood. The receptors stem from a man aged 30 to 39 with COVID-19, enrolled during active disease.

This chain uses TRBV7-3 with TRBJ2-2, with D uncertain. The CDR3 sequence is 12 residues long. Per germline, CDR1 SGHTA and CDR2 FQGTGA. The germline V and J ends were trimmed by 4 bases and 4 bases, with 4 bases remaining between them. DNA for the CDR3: TGTGCCAGCAGCTCCGGCACCGGGGAGCTGTTTTTT. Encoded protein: CASSSGTGELFF.

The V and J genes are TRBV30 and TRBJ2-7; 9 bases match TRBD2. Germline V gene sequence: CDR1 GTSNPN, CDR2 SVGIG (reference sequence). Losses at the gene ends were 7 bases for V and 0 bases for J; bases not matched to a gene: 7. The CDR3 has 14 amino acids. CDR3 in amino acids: CAFKRRGGSYEQYF. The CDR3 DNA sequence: TGTGCCTTCAAGAGGCGGGGGGGCTCCTACGAGCAGTACTTC.

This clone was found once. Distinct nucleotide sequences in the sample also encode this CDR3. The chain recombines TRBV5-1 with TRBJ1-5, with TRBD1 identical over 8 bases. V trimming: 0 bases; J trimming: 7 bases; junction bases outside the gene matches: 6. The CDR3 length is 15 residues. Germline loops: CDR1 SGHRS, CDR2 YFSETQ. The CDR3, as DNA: TGCGCCAGCAGCTTGGGCCAGGGGGCGGGCCAGCCCCAGCATTTT. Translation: CASSLGQGAGQPQHF.

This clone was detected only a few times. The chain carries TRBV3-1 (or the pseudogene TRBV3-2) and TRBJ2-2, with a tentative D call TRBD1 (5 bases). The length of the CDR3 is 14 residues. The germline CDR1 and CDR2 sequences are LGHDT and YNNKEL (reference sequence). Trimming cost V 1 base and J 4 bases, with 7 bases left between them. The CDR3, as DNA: TGTGCCAGCAGCCAAGGCCAGGGCACCGGGGAGCTGTTTTTT. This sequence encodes CASSQGQGTGELFF.

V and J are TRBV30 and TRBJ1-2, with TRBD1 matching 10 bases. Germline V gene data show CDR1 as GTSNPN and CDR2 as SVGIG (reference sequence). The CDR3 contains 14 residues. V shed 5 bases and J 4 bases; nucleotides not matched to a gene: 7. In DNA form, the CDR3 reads TGTGCCTGGTGGGACAGGGGAAAAGGCTATGGCTACACCTTC. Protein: CAWWDRGKGYGYTF.

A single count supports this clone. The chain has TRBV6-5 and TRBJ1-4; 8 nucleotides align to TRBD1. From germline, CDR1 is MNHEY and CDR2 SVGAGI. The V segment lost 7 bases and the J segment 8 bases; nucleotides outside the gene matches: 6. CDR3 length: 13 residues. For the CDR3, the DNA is TGTGCCAGCACAAGACAGGGGCGGGAAAAACTGTTTTTT. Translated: CASTRQGREKLFF.

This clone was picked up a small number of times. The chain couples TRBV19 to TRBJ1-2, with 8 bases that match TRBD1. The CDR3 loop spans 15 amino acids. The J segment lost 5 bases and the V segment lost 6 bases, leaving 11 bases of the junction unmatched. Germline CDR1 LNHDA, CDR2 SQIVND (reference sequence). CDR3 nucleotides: TGTGCCAGTAGAGTCGGGGACAGGACACTTTATGGCTACACCTTC. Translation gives CASRVGDRTLYGYTF.

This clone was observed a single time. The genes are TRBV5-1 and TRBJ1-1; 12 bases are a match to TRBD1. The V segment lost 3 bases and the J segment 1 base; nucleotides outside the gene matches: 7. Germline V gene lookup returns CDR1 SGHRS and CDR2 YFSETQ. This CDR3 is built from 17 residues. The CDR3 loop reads CASSSGQGAQANTEAFF. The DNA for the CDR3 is TGCGCCAGCAGCTCGGGACAGGGGGCCCAAGCGAACACTGAAGCTTTCTTT. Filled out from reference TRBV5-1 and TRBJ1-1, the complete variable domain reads KAGVTQTPRYLIKTRGQQVTLSCSPISGHRSVSWYQQTPGQGLQFLFEYFSETQRNKGNFPGRFSGRQFSNSRSEMNVSTLELGDSALYLCASSSGQGAQANTEAFFGQGTRLTVV.

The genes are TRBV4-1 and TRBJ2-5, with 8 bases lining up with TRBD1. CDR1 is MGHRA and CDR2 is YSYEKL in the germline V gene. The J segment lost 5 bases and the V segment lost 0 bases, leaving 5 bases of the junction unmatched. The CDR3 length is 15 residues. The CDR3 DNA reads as TGCGCCAGCAGCCAAGAGGGGGGACAGGTGGAGACCCAGTACTTC. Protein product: CASSQEGGQVETQYF.

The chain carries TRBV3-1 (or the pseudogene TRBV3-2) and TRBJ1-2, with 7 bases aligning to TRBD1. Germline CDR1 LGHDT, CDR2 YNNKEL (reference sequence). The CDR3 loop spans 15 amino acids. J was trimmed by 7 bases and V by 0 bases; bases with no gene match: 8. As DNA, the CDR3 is TGTGCCAGCAGCCAAGAAGGAGCAGGGGGTTTTGGCTACACCTTC. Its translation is CASSQEGAGGFGYTF.

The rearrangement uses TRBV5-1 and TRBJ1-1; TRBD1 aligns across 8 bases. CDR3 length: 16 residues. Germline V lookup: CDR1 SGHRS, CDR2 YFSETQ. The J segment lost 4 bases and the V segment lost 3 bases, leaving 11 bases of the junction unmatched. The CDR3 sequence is CASSSFGQGRGTEAFF. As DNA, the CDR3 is TGCGCCAGCAGCTCCTTCGGACAGGGTCGGGGCACTGAAGCTTTCTTT.

The CDR3 spells CASSTRDTIATNEKLFF. The DNA of the CDR3 is TGTGCCAGCAGCACCCGGGACACAATCGCAACTAATGAAAAACTGTTTTTT. The chain has TRBV9 and TRBJ1-4, with a tentative D call TRBD1 (6 bases). The CDR3 sequence is 17 residues long. V lost 4 bases to trimming and J lost 0 bases, with 16 bases between them. Per the germline V gene, CDR1 is SGDLS and CDR2 is YYNGEE.

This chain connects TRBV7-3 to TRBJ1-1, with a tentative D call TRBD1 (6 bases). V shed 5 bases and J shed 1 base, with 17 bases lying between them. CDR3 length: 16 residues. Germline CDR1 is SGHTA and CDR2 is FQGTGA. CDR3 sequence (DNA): TGTGCCAGCAGCCTCGGGACACCTGGGGCGAACACTGAAGCTTTCTTT. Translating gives CASSLGTPGANTEAFF.

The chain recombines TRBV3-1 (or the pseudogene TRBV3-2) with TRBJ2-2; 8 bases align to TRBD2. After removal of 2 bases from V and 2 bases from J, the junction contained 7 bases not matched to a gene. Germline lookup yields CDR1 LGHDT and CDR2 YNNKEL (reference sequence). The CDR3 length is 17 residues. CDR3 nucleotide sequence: TGTGCCAGCAGCCAATTGCGGGCGGGGGGCAACACCGGGGAGCTGTTTTTT. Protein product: CASSQLRAGGNTGELFF.

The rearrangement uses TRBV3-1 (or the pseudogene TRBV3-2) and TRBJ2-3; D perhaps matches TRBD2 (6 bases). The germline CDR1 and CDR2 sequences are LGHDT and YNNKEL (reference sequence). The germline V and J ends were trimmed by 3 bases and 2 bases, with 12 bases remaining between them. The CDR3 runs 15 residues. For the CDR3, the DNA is TGTGCCAGCAGCCACGGGAGAGGCTACACAGATACGCAGTATTTT. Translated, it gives CASSHGRGYTDTQYF.

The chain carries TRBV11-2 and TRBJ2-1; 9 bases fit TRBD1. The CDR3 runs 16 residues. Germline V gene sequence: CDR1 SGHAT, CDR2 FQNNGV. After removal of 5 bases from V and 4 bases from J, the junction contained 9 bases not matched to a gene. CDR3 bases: TGTGCCAGCAGCATCGGACAGGGGCCCAATTACAATGAGCAGTTCTTC. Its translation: CASSIGQGPNYNEQFF.

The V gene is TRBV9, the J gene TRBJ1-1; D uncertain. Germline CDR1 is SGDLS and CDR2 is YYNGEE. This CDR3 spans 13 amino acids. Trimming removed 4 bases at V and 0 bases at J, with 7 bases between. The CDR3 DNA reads TGTGCCAGCAGCCCGCGTGTGAACACTGAAGCTTTCTTT. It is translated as CASSPRVNTEAFF. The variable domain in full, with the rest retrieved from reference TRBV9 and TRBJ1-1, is DSGVTQTPKHLITATGQRVTLRCSPRSGDLSVYWYQQSLDQGLQFLIQYYNGEERAKGNILERFSAQQFPDLHSELNLSSLELGDSALYFCASSPRVNTEAFFGQGTRLTVV.

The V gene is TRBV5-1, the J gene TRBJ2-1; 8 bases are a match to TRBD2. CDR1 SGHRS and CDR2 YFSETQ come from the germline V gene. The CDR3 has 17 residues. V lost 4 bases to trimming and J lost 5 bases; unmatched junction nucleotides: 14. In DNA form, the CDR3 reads TGCGCCAGCAGCCCCAAACCCCCCTTGCGGGGGGACAATGAGCAGTTCTTC. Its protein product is CASSPKPPLRGDNEQFF.

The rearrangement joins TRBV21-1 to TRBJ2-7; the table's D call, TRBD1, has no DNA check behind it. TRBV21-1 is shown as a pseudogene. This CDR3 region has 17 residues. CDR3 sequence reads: CASSKAGARGLDYEQYF. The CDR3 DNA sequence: TGTGCCAGCAGCAAAGCGGGGGCCAGGGGATTAGACTACGAGCAGTACTTC.

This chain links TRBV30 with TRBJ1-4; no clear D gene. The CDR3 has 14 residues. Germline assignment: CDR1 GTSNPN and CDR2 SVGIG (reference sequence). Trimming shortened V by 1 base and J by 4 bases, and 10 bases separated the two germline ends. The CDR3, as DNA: TGTGCCTGGAGTGACCCCAGGCATAATGAAAAACTGTTTTTT. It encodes CAWSDPRHNEKLFF.

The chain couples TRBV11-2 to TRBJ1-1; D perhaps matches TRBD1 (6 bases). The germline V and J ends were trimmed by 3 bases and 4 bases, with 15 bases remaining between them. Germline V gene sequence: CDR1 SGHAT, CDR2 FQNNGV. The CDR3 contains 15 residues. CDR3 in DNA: TGTGCCAGCAGCTTTCTTGGGGGGGCAACCACTGAAGCTTTCTTT. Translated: CASSFLGGATTEAFF.

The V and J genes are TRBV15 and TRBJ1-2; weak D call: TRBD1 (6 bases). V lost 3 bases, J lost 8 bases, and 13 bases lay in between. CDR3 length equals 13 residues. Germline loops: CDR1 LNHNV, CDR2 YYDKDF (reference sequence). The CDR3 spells CATSRAGARGYTF. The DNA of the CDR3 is TGTGCCACCAGCAGGGCAGGGGCGCGGGGCTACACCTTC.

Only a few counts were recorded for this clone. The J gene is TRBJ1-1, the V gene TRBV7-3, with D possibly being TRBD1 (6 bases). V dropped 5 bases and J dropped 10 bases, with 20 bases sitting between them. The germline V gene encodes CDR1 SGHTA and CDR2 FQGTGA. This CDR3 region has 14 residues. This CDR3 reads CASSPGGSQRSAFF. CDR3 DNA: TGTGCCAGCAGCCCGGGGGGCAGCCAGAGGTCAGCTTTCTTT.

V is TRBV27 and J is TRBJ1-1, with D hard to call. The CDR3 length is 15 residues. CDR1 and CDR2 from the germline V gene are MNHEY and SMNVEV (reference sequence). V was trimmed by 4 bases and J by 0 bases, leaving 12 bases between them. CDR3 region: CASSSPAGMNTEAFF. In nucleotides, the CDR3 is TGTGCCAGCAGTTCACCAGCGGGCATGAACACTGAAGCTTTCTTT.

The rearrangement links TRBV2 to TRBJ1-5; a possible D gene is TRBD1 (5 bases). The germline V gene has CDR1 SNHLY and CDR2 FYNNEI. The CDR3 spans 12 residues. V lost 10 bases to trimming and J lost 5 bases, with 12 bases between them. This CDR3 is CATKDSDQPQHF. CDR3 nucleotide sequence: TGTGCCACAAAAGACAGCGATCAGCCCCAGCATTTT.